This T cell receptor beta chain was profiled in a study of T cell repertoires and HLA-DP antigens. V lost 2 bases and J lost 5; bases outside the gene matches: 6. Germline-derived CDR1 and CDR2 are SEHNR and FQNEAQ (reference sequence). There are 16 residues in the CDR3. Profiling relied on immunoSEQ multiplex PCR, and the TCRdb table lists in-frame clones only, not all of them. The table has about 110,000 clones, around 93% seen once. Regarding this clone: Its specificity is unknown.

Overall study results and limits: Responder cells were total CD4+ cells with a HeLa antigen-presenting system. Against one allele, clones undetected before culture averaged about 35%; against the other, less than 65%.

The gene calls are TRBV7-9 and TRBJ2-5; 12 positions match TRBD1. The TCR originated in a woman aged 18-35 years in good health and CMV-seronegative. The sequencing sample was made of CD4+ T cells from PBMCs. CDR3 amino acids: CASSLSGTGGSETQYF. Written as DNA, the CDR3 is TGTGCCAGCAGCTTATCCGGGACAGGGGGCTCGGAGACCCAGTACTTC.